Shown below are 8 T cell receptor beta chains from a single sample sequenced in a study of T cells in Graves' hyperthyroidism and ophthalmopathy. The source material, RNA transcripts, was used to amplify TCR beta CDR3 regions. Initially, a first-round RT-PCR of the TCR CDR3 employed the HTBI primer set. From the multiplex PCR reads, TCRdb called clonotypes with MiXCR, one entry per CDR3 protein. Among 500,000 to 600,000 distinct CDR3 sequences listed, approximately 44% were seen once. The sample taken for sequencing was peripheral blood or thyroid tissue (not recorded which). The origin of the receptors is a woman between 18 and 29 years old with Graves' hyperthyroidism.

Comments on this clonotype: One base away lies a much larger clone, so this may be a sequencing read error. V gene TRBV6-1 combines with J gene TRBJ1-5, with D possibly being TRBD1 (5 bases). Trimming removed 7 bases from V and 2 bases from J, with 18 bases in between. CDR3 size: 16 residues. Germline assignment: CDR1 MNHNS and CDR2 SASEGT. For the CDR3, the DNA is TGTGCCAGCACTCCTTGGGGCAGGGCGGGCAATCAGCCCCAGCATTTT. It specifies CASTPWGRAGNQPQHF.

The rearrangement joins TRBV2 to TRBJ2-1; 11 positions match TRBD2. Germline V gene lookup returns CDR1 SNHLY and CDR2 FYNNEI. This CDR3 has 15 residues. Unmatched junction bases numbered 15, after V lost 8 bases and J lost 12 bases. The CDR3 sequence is CASRAGLAEPRGQFF. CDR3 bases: TGTGCCAGCCGTGCGGGACTAGCGGAACCCAGGGGGCAGTTCTTC.

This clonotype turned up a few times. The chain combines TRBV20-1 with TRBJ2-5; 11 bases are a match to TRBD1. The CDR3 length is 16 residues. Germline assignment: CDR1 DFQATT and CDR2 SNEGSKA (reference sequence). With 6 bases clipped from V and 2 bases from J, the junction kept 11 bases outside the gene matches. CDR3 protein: CSASRPRDRGQETQYF. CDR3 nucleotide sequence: TGCAGTGCCTCACGCCCCCGGGACAGGGGGCAAGAGACCCAGTACTTC.

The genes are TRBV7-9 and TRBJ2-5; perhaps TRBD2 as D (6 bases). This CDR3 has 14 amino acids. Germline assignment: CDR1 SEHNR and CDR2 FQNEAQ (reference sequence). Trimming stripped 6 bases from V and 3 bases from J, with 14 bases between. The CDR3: CASRKPGLEETQYF. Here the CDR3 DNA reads TGTGCCAGCAGGAAACCGGGACTCGAAGAGACCCAGTACTTC.

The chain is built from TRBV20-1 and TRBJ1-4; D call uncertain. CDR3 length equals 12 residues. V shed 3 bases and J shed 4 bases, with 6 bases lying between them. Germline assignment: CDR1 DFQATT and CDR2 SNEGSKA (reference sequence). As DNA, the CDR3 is TGCAGTGCTAGTGATGATAATGAAAAACTGTTTTTT. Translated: CSASDDNEKLFF.

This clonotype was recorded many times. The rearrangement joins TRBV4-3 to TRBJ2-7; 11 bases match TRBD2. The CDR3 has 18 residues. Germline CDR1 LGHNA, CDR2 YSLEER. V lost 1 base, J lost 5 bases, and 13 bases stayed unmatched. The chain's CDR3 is CASSQGSTPGLAVDEQYF. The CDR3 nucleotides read TGCGCCAGCAGCCAAGGCTCCACTCCGGGACTAGCGGTCGACGAGCAGTACTTC.

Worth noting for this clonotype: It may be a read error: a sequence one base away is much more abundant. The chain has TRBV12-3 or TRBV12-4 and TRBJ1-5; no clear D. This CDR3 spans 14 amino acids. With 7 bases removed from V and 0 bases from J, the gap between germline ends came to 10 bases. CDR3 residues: CASTELDSNQPQHF. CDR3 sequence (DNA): TGTGCCAGCACCGAGCTCGATAGCAATCAGCCCCAGCATTTT.

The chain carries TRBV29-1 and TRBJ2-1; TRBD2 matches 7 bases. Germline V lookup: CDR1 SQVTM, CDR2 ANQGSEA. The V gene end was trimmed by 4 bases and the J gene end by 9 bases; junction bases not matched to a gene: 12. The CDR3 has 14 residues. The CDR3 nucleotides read TGCAGCGTTGCCCGACTAGCTGAGGGTGGTGAGCAGTTCTTC. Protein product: CSVARLAEGGEQFF.